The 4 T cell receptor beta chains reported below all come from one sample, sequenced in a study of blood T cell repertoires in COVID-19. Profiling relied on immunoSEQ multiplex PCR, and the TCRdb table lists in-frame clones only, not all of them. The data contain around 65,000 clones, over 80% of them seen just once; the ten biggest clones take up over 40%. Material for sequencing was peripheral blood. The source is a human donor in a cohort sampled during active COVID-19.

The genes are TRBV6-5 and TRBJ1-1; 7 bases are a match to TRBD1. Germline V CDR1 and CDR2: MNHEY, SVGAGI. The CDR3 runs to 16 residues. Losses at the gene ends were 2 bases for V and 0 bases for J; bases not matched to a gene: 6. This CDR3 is CASSYATGHLNTEAFF. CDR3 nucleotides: TGTGCCAGCAGTTACGCGACAGGGCACTTGAACACTGAAGCTTTCTTT.

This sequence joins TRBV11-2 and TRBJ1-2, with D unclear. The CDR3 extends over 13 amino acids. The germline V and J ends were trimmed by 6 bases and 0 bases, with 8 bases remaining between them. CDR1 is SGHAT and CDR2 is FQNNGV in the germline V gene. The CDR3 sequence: CASSTVTNYGYTF. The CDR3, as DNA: TGTGCCAGCAGTACAGTAACTAACTATGGCTACACCTTC.

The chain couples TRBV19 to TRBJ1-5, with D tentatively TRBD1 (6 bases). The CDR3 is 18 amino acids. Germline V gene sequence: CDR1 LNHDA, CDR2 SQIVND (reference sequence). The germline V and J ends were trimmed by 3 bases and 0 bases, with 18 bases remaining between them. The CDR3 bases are TGTGCCAGTAGTATCACCAGGGGATACTTTCTTAGCAATCAGCCCCAGCATTTT. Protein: CASSITRGYFLSNQPQHF.

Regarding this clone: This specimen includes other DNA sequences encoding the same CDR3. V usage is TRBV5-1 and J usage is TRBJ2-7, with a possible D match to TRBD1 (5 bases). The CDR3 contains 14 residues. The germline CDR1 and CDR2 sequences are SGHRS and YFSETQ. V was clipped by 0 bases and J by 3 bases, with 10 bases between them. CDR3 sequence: CASSLGLQGYEQYF. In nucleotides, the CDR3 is TGCGCCAGCAGCTTGGGGCTTCAGGGCTACGAGCAGTACTTC. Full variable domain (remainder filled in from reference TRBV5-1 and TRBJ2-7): KAGVTQTPRYLIKTRGQQVTLSCSPISGHRSVSWYQQTPGQGLQFLFEYFSETQRNKGNFPGRFSGRQFSNSRSEMNVSTLELGDSALYLCASSLGLQGYEQYFGPGTRLTVT.